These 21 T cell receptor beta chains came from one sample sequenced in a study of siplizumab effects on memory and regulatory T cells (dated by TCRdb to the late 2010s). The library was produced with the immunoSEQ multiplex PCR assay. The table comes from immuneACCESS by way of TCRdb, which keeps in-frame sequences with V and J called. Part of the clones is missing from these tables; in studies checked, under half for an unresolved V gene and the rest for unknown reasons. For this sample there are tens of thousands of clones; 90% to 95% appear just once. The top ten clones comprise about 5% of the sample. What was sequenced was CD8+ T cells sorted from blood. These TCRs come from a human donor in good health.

The DNA of the CDR3 is TGTGCCAGTACTTTCGGTCCCGGGGGGAACACTGAAGCTTTCTTT. It translates to CASTFGPGGNTEAFF. The V and J genes are TRBV19 and TRBJ1-1, with a possible D match to TRBD1 (5 bases). Between the trimmed V and J ends, which lost 7 bases and 1 base, there was a span of 16 bases. In germline, CDR1 is LNHDA, CDR2 SQIVND (reference sequence). This CDR3 spans 15 amino acids.

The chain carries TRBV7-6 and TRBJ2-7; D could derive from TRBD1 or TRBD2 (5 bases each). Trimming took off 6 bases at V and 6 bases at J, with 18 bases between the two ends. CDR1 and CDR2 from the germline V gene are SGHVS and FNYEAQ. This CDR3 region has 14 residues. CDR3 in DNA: TGTGCCAGCAGTTTAACGGGACCCCCTAGCGAGCAGTACTTC. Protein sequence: CASSLTGPPSEQYF. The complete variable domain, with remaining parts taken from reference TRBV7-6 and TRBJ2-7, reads GAGVSQSPRYKVTKRGQDVALRCDPISGHVSLYWYRQALGQGPEFLTYFNYEAQQDKSGLPNDRFSAERPEGSISTLTIQRTEQRDSAMYRCASSLTGPPSEQYFGPGTRLTVT.

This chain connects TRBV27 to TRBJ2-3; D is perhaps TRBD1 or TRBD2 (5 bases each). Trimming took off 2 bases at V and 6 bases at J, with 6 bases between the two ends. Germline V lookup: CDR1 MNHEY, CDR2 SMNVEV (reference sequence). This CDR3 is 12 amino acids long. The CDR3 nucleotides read TGTGCCAGCAGTTTAGAGGGGGATACGCAGTATTTT. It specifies CASSLEGDTQYF.

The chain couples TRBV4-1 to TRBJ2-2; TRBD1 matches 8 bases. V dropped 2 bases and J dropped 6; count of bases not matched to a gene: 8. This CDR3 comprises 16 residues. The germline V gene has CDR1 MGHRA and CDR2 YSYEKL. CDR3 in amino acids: CASSQSGGIGAGELFF. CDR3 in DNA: TGCGCCAGCAGCCAATCAGGGGGCATCGGAGCCGGGGAGCTGTTTTTT.

CDR3 sequence (DNA): TGCGCCAGCAGCCAAGATAGGAATCAGCCCCAGCATTTT. Translated, it gives CASSQDRNQPQHF. This chain uses TRBV4-3 with TRBJ1-5; no reliable D call. This CDR3 is 13 amino acids long. Germline assignment: CDR1 LGHNA and CDR2 YSLEER. V gave up 0 bases and J gave up 4 bases, with 4 bases separating them.

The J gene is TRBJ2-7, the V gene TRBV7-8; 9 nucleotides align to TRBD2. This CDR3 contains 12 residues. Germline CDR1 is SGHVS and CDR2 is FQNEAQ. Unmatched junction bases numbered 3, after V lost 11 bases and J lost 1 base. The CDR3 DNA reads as TGTGCCTGTAGCGGGGGATCCTACGAGCAGTACTTC. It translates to CACSGGSYEQYF.

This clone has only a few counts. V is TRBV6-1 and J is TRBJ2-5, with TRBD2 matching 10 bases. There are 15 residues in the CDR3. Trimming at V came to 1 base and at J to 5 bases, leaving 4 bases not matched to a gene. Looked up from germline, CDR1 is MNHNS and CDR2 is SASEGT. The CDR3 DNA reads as TGTGCCAGCAGTGAAGTAGCGGGGGGTGGGGAGACCCAGTACTTC. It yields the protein CASSEVAGGGETQYF.

CDR3 in DNA: TGTGCCAGCCTTGGGGGGACCGGGGAGCTGTTTTTT. Translated: CASLGGTGELFF. The V and J genes are TRBV6-5 and TRBJ2-2; maybe TRBD2 (6 bases). Trimming pared 8 bases from V and 5 bases from J, leaving 9 bases between. The CDR3 sequence is 12 residues long. Germline V CDR1 and CDR2: MNHEY, SVGAGI.

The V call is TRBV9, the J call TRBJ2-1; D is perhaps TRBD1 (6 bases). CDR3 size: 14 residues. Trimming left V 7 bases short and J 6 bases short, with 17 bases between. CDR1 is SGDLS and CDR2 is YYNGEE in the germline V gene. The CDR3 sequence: CASGGGRAPNEQFF. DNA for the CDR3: TGTGCCAGCGGTGGGGGCAGGGCCCCCAATGAGCAGTTCTTC.

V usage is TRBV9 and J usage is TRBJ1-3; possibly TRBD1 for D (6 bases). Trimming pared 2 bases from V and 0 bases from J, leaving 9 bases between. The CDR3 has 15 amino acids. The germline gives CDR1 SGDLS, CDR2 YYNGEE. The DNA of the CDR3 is TGTGCCAGCAGCGTTAACAGGGTCTCTGGAAACACCATATATTTT. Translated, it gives CASSVNRVSGNTIYF.

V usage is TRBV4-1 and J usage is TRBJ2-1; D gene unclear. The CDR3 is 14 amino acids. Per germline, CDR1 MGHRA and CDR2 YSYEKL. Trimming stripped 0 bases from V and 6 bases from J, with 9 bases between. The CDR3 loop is CASSQETRFNEQFF. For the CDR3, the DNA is TGCGCCAGCAGCCAAGAGACACGTTTCAATGAGCAGTTCTTC.

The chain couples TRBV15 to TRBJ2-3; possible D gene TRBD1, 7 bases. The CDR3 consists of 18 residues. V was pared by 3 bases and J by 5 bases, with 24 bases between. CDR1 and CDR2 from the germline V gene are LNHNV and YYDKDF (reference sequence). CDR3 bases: TGTGCCACCAGCAGTGGGACAGCGGGTCTAGGAGTACTAGATACGCAGTATTTT. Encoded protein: CATSSGTAGLGVLDTQYF.

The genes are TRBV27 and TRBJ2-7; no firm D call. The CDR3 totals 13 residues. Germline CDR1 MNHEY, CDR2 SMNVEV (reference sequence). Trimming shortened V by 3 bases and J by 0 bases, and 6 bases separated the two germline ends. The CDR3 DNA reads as TGTGCCAGCAGTTTCTACAGCTCCTACGAGCAGTACTTC. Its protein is CASSFYSSYEQYF.

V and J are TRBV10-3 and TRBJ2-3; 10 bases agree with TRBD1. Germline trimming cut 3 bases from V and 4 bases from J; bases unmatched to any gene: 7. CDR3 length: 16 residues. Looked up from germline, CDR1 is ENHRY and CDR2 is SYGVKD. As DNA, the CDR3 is TGTGCCATCAGTGACGTGGGACAGGGGATTTCAGATACGCAGTATTTT. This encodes CAISDVGQGISDTQYF.

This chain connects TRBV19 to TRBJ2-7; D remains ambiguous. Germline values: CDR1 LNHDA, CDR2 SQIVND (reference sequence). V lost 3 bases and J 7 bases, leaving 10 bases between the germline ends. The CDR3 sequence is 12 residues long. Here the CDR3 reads CASSITLGEQYF. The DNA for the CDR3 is TGTGCCAGTAGTATTACTCTCGGGGAGCAGTACTTC.

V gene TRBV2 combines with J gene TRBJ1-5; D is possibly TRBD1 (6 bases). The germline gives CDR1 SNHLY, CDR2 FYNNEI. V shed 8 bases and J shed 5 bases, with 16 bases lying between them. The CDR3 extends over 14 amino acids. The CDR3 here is CASGKRGAYQPQHF. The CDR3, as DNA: TGTGCCAGCGGAAAAAGGGGGGCTTATCAGCCCCAGCATTTT.

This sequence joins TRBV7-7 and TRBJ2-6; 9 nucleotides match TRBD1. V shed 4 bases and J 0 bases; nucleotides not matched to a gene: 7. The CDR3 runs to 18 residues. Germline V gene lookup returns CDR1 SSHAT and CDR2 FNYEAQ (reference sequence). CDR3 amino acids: CASSSGTGQYSGANVLTF. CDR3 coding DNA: TGTGCCAGCAGCTCAGGGACAGGGCAATACTCTGGGGCCAACGTCCTGACTTTC.

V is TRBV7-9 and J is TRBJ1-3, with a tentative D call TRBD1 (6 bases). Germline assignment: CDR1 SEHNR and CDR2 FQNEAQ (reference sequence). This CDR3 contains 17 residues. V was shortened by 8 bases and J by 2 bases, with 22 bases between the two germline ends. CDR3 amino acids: CASHRGNREPTGNTIYF. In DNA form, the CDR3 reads TGTGCCAGCCACCGAGGAAACAGGGAGCCTACTGGAAACACCATATATTTT.

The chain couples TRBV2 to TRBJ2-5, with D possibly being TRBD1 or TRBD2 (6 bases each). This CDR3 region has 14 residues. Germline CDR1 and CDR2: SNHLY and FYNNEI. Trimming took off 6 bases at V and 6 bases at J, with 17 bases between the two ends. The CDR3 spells CASRGVRGPQTQYF. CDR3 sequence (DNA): TGTGCCAGCAGGGGGGTTCGGGGGCCTCAGACCCAGTACTTC.

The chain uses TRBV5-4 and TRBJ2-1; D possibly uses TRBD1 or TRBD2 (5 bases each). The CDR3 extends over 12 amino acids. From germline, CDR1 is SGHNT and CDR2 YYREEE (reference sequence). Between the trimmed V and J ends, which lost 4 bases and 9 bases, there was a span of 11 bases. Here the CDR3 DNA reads TGTGCCAGCAGCCCGCTGAGGGGTGAGCAGTTCTTC. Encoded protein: CASSPLRGEQFF.

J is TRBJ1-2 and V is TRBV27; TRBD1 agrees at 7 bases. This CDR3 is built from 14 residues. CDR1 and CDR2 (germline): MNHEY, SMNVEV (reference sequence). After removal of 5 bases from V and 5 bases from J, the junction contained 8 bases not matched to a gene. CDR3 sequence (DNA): TGTGCCAGCAGTCATGGGGACAGACCATATGGCTACACCTTC. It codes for CASSHGDRPYGYTF.